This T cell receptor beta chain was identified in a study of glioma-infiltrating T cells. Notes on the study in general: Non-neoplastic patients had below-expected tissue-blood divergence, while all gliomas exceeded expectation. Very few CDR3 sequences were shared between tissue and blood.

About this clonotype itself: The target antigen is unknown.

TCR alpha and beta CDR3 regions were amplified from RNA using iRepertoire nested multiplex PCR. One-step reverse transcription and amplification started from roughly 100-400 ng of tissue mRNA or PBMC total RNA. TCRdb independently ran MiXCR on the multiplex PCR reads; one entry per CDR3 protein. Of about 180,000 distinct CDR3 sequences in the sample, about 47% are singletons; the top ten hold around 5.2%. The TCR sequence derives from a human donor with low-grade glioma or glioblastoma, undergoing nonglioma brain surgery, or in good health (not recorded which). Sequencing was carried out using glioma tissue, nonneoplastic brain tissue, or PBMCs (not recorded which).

This CDR3 is CASSIAVNSYNEQFF. CDR3 sequence (DNA): TGTGCCAGTAGTATAGCGGTTAACTCCTACAATGAGCAGTTCTTC. The rearrangement uses TRBV19 and TRBJ2-1; D unclear. Germline CDR1 reads LNHDA; CDR2 reads SQIVND (reference sequence). The CDR3 is 15 amino acids. V gave up 1 base and J gave up 0 bases, with 7 bases separating them.